Following are 24 T cell receptor beta chains from one sample sequenced in a study of tumor-infiltrating lymphocytes in primary liver carcinoma. The authors took blood RNA from unsorted whole blood and also extracted germline DNA. Constant-region priming of about 500 ng total RNA yielded TCR beta cDNA. Slightly modified ARM-PCR with three nested multiplex PCR rounds yielded TCR beta libraries. Two initial PCR rounds of 10 to 11 cycles each paired TRBV1-TRBV30 forward primers with a C-beta reverse primer. TCRdb analysed the multiplex PCR reads with MiXCR anew, one entry per CDR3 protein. The profile shows fewer than 250,000 distinct CDR3 sequences, around three fifths of them singletons. Sequences were obtained from peripheral blood. The receptors were gathered from a woman aged 55-75 years with primary liver carcinoma and hepatitis B virus infection.

Of note for this clonotype: A much bigger clone sits one base away, suggesting this may be a read error. The V and J genes are TRBV5-5 and TRBJ2-7, with D possibly matching TRBD1 (6 bases). This CDR3 contains 15 residues. Looked up from germline, CDR1 is SGHKS and CDR2 is YYEKEE (reference sequence). The CDR3 bases are TGTGCCATCAGCTTGCTATCAGGGGCCATCTACGAGCAGTACTTC. Translated, it gives CAISLLSGAIYEQYF.

This chain uses TRBV18 with TRBJ1-6; D is uncertain. The CDR3 consists of 12 residues. Between the trimmed V and J ends, which lost 3 bases and 9 bases, there was a span of 6 bases. Germline lookup yields CDR1 KGHSH and CDR2 LQKENI. Here the CDR3 reads CASSPTTSPLHF. CDR3 nucleotide sequence: TGTGCCAGCTCACCGACAACTTCACCCCTCCACTTT.

The chain employs TRBV19 and TRBJ1-2, with no clear D. The CDR3 runs 15 residues. V was shortened by 1 base and J by 0 bases, with 9 bases between the two germline ends. Per the germline V gene, CDR1 is LNHDA and CDR2 is SQIVND (reference sequence). For the CDR3, the DNA is TGTGCCAGTAGTATAGCGGTGGCCGCTAACTATGGCTACACCTTC. Encoded protein: CASSIAVAANYGYTF.

A note on this clonotype: An end of the junction differs from the germline gene, which may be a read error. This sequence joins TRBV11-2 and TRBJ2-7; 12 bases match TRBD2. CDR3 length: 19 residues. Germline CDR1 SGHAT, CDR2 FQNNGV. Written as DNA, the CDR3 is TGTACCAGCAGTCCTAGCGGGAGGGCCCGGATATTTTGGTCCTGCGAGCAGTACTTC. Translating it yields CTSSPSGRARIFWSCEQYF.

Concerning this clonotype itself: The CDR3 ends on some other residue instead of the conserved phenylalanine or tryptophan, so this is likely a read error. The chain employs TRBV24-1 and TRBJ1-4; TRBD1 might be the D (5 bases). Trimming removed 6 bases from V and 10 bases from J, with 8 bases in between. The CDR3 loop spans 11 amino acids. Germline V gene data show CDR1 as KGHDR and CDR2 as SFDVKD. The CDR3 DNA sequence: TGTGCCACCAGTCGGACACCAAAACTGTTTATT. It encodes CATSRTPKLFI.

Points on this clonotype: A much larger clone sits a single nucleotide away, making a read error possible. This sequence joins TRBV11-1 and TRBJ2-2; either TRBD1 or TRBD2 may fit D (5 bases each). Deletions cut 5 bases from V and 6 bases from J, with 16 bases between. The CDR3 length is 15 residues. Germline V CDR1 and CDR2: SGHAT, FQDESV (reference sequence). This chain's CDR3 is CASSAQEAGAGELFF. The CDR3 DNA reads as TGTGCCAGCAGCGCACAGGAGGCGGGCGCCGGGGAGCTGTTTTTT.

The chain links TRBV20-1 to TRBJ1-1; D uncertain. CDR3 length: 12 amino acids. Trimming stripped 0 bases from V and 11 bases from J, with 13 bases between. CDR1 is DFQATT, CDR2 SNEGSKA, per germline (reference sequence). The CDR3 loop reads CSARDPNRWAFF. DNA of the CDR3: TGCAGTGCTAGAGATCCTAACCGGTGGGCTTTCTTT.

On this clonotype itself: Germline and junction disagree at one end, which may indicate a read error. The J gene is TRBJ2-1, the V gene TRBV11-2, with 7 bases that match TRBD2. This CDR3 comprises 18 residues. Looked up from germline, CDR1 is SGHAT and CDR2 is FQNNGV. The CDR3 nucleotides are TGTGCCAGCAGCTCAGATAGGTCGCCTAGCGGTAACGGGAATGAGCAGTTTTTC. Protein product: CASSSDRSPSGNGNEQFF.

The genes are TRBV2 and TRBJ2-1, with 9 bases matching TRBD2. The CDR3 covers 14 residues. Germline loops: CDR1 SNHLY, CDR2 FYNNEI. The trim removed 6 bases at V and 9 bases at J, leaving 9 bases unmatched. The CDR3 sequence: CASRMGLALGEQFF. In DNA, the CDR3 is TGTGCCAGCAGGATGGGACTAGCCTTGGGTGAGCAGTTCTTC.

This clonotype has only one observation. J is TRBJ2-7 and V is TRBV5-4, with 9 bases matching TRBD1. The germline V gene encodes CDR1 SGHNT and CDR2 YYREEE (reference sequence). Germline trimming cut 5 bases from V and 2 bases from J; bases unmatched to any gene: 5. The CDR3 length is 14 residues. CDR3 sequence: CASSYGTGTYEQYF. CDR3 in DNA: TGTGCCAGCAGTTATGGGACAGGGACCTACGAGCAGTACTTC.

This clonotype was seen only a few times. V usage is TRBV24-1 and J usage is TRBJ2-2; 11 bases align to TRBD1. Losses at the gene ends were 5 bases for V and 6 bases for J; bases not matched to a gene: 7. The CDR3 is 16 residues long. The V gene's germline CDR1 is KGHDR and CDR2 SFDVKD. The CDR3 loop is CATSGGTGGLPGELFF. The CDR3 DNA reads as TGTGCCACCAGTGGGGGGACAGGGGGTCTGCCCGGGGAGCTGTTTTTT.

To note about this clonotype: A much larger clone is a single base away; this may be a read error. The gene calls are TRBV6-5 and TRBJ1-2, with D perhaps TRBD1 (6 bases). CDR1 MNHEY and CDR2 SVGAGI come from the germline V gene. The CDR3 contains 13 residues. V was cut by 5 bases and J by 8 bases, with 15 bases left in between. The CDR3 loop reads CASSTQGMRGYTF. CDR3 coding DNA: TGTGCCAGCAGTACACAGGGAATGCGCGGCTACACCTTC.

This clonotype has ten or more counts. The gene calls are TRBV6-6 and TRBJ1-1; D gene unclear. CDR1 is MNHNY, CDR2 SVGAGI, per germline (reference sequence). Trimming removed 0 bases at V and 0 bases at J, with 8 bases between. The length of the CDR3 is 15 residues. CDR3: CASSYSAALNTEAFF. Here the CDR3 DNA reads TGTGCCAGCAGTTACTCTGCAGCCCTGAACACTGAAGCTTTCTTT.

Concerning this clonotype itself: An end of the junction differs from the germline gene, which may be a read error. This chain links TRBV11-2 with TRBJ2-2; TRBD2 aligns across 12 bases. The CDR3 is made up of 14 amino acids. Germline V lookup: CDR1 SGHAT, CDR2 FQNNGV. The CDR3, as DNA: TGTGCCAGCAGAATGACTAGCGGGGGCGGGGAGCTGTTTTTC. This sequence encodes CASRMTSGGGELFF. The variable domain in full, completed from reference TRBV11-2 and TRBJ2-2, reads EAGVAQSPRYKIIEKRQSVAFWCNPISGHATLYWYQQILGQGPKLLIQFQNNGVVDDSQLPKDRFSAERLKGVDSTLKIQPAKLEDSAVYLCASRMTSGGGELFFGEGSRLTVL.

A word on this clonotype: Compared with germline, one end of the junction differs, possibly owing to a read error. J is TRBJ2-2 and V is TRBV12-3 or TRBV12-4, with 11 bases aligning to TRBD2. The CDR3 sequence is 16 residues long. DNA of the CDR3: TGTGTCAGCAGGAGTCCGACTAGCGGGAACATCGGGGAGCTGTTTTTT. Protein product: CVSRSPTSGNIGELFF.

As regards this clonotype: Germline is not matched at one junction end, which may reflect a read error. The chain has TRBV6-9 and TRBJ2-1; D is possibly TRBD2 (6 bases). Germline CDR1 MNHGY, CDR2 SVAAGI. The CDR3 is made up of 16 amino acids. The CDR3 protein is CASNFTIGRYYNEQFF. DNA for the CDR3: TGTGCCAGCAACTTTACAATCGGGAGATATTACAATGAGCAATTCTTC.

At least ten counts were recorded for this clonotype. The chain employs TRBV30 and TRBJ2-2, with 7 bases that match TRBD1. CDR1 GTSNPN and CDR2 SVGIG come from the germline V gene (reference sequence). The CDR3 consists of 14 residues. V shed 1 base, J shed 6 bases, and the junction held 5 bases outside the gene matches. The CDR3 protein is CAWSGTGVAGELFF. The CDR3 region has the DNA TGTGCCTGGAGTGGAACAGGGGTGGCCGGGGAGCTGTTTTTT.

This clonotype was seen ten or more times. The CDR3, as DNA: TGTGCCAGCAGTTACGGGACAGGGGGAGATACGCAGTATTTT. This translates into CASSYGTGGDTQYF. The rearrangement links TRBV6-6 to TRBJ2-3, with 11 positions matching TRBD1. This CDR3 comprises 14 residues. Germline-derived CDR1 and CDR2 are MNHNY and SVGAGI (reference sequence). V dropped 2 bases and J dropped 5; count of bases not matched to a gene: 0.

The genes are TRBV10-3 and TRBJ1-4; D ambiguous. Germline CDR1 ENHRY, CDR2 SYGVKD. CDR3 size: 15 residues. The chain's CDR3 is CIISDAGSTNEKLFF. CDR3 nucleotide sequence: TGTATCATCAGTGATGCCGGTTCGACTAATGAAAAACTGTTTTTT.

As concerns this clonotype: A read error may explain this, as a much larger clone is one base away. The genes are TRBV12-5 and TRBJ2-1, with D perhaps given as TRBD1 or TRBD2 (6 bases each). This CDR3 contains 15 residues. Germline assignment: CDR1 LGHNT and CDR2 FRNRAP. CDR3 sequence (DNA): TGTGCTAGTGGGGCGGGACAAACCAGTTACAATGAGCAGTTGTTC. It translates to CASGAGQTSYNEQLF.

This clonotype was observed once. One junction end disagrees with the germline gene, perhaps due to a read error. This chain links TRBV28 with TRBJ2-7, with D possibly being TRBD2 (6 bases). The CDR3 extends over 13 amino acids. Germline values: CDR1 MDHEN, CDR2 SYDVKM. CDR3 bases: TGTGCCAGCAGTTTATGGGGACTCTACGGGCAGTACTTC. Translated: CASSLWGLYGQYF.

V usage is TRBV28 and J usage is TRBJ1-2, with 11 nucleotides matching TRBD1. V lost 5 bases to trimming and J lost 12 bases; unmatched junction nucleotides: 5. The germline V gene has CDR1 MDHEN and CDR2 SYDVKM. The CDR3 runs 12 residues. The CDR3 DNA sequence: TGTGCCAGCAGTGAGGGACAGGGGGGTGACACCTTC. As protein: CASSEGQGGDTF.

V usage is TRBV11-3 and J usage is TRBJ1-1; D remains unclear. Germline lookup yields CDR1 SGHNT and CDR2 YENEEA. The CDR3 length is 11 residues. The V and J ends lost 8 bases and 5 bases respectively, with 9 bases between them. CDR3 sequence (DNA): TGTGCCAGCTCATGGGAAACTGAAGCTTTCTTT. Encoded protein: CASSWETEAFF.

About this clonotype: The missing conserved phenylalanine or tryptophan at the end of this CDR3 makes a read error likely. This rearrangement joins TRBV5-1 to TRBJ1-1; D remains ambiguous. This CDR3 is built from 13 residues. Germline V gives CDR1 SGHRS, CDR2 YFSETQ. Trimming took 6 bases from V and 4 from J, leaving 13 bases between them. The CDR3 sequence is CASTIEGFTEAFL. For the CDR3, the DNA is TGCGCCAGCACGATCGAGGGATTCACTGAAGCTTTCTTG.